Listed here are 23 T cell receptor beta chains from one sample, sequenced in a study of CD8+ T cells in alopecia areata. Treatment: oral pan-JAK inhibitor, 5-10 mg twice daily. In each case, RNA was isolated and then reverse transcribed into cDNA as the sequencing template. Produced via immunoSEQ multiplex PCR; TCRdb's table is partial and in-frame only. The sample has 90,000 to 120,000 clones, 84% seen once. The input for sequencing was CD8+ T cells sorted from blood, taken at week 24, from a patient treated with tofacitinib. Every receptor here comes from a human donor with alopecia areata.

This sequence joins TRBV14 and TRBJ1-1; D is unresolved. Trimming left V 0 bases short and J 6 bases short, with 14 bases between. Germline CDR1 is SGHDN and CDR2 is FVKESK. The CDR3 is 15 amino acids. CDR3 DNA sequence: TGTGCCAGCAGCCAAGAGCTCACGGCCGGCGCTGAAGCTTTCTTT. Protein product: CASSQELTAGAEAFF.

This clone was recorded only once. The chain joins TRBV27 to TRBJ1-2; maybe TRBD1 (6 bases). V lost 4 bases and J lost 2, with 20 bases in between. Germline CDR1 reads MNHEY; CDR2 reads SMNVEV (reference sequence). The CDR3 runs 17 residues. Here the CDR3 reads CASSSAPPGGRNYGYTF. The DNA for the CDR3 is TGTGCCAGCAGTTCCGCCCCCCCCGGGGGGCGCAACTATGGCTACACCTTC.

J is TRBJ2-7 and V is TRBV30, with D possibly TRBD1 on 6 matching bases. The V end was cut by 7 bases, the J end by 1 base, with 11 bases between. The CDR3 contains 12 residues. CDR1 and CDR2 from the germline V gene are GTSNPN and SVGIG (reference sequence). The CDR3 loop reads CASQGTSYEQYF. DNA for the CDR3: TGTGCCTCACAGGGTACTTCCTACGAGCAGTACTTC.

V and J are TRBV4-2 and TRBJ2-3; no clear D. CDR1 is LGHNA and CDR2 is YNFKEQ in the germline V gene. The CDR3 is made up of 16 amino acids. Trimming stripped 1 base from V and 0 bases from J, with 11 bases between. The CDR3 spells CASSQGIYSSTDTQYF. The CDR3 DNA reads TGTGCCAGCAGCCAAGGGATCTATTCTAGCACAGATACGCAGTATTTT.

Only one count was recorded for this clone. The sample holds other DNA sequences that translate to the same CDR3. V gene TRBV7-9 combines with J gene TRBJ1-1; no definite D call. The germline V gene has CDR1 SEHNR and CDR2 FQNEAQ (reference sequence). Trimming removed 1 base at V and 5 bases at J, with 2 bases between. The CDR3 sequence is 11 residues long. Here the CDR3 DNA reads TGTGCCAGCAGCTTAGGTACTGAAGCTTTCTTT. Translating it yields CASSLGTEAFF. The whole variable domain, filled in from reference TRBV7-9 and TRBJ1-1, reads DTGVSQNPRHKITKRGQNVTFRCDPISEHNRLYWYRQTLGQGPEFLTYFQNEAQLEKSRLLSDRFSAERPKGSFSTLEIQRTEQGDSAMYLCASSLGTEAFFGQGTRLTVV.

The chain employs TRBV4-1 and TRBJ2-3; 11 bases map to TRBD2. V shed 4 bases and J 6 bases; nucleotides not matched to a gene: 3. The CDR3 has 14 amino acids. Per germline, CDR1 MGHRA and CDR2 YSYEKL. The CDR3 DNA reads as TGCGCCAGCAGCCTTAGCGGGGGGGCGGATACGCAGTATTTT. Amino acids: CASSLSGGADTQYF.

The chain combines TRBV11-3 with TRBJ2-1; D is undetermined. Trimming removed 5 bases from V and 5 bases from J, with 4 bases in between. Looked up from germline, CDR1 is SGHNT and CDR2 is YENEEA. The CDR3 covers 11 residues. The DNA of the CDR3 is TGTGCCAGCAGCAGACACAATGAGCAGTTCTTC. Translating it yields CASSRHNEQFF.

The chain uses TRBV29-1 and TRBJ2-5; no definite D call. The DNA end favors TRBJ2-7, so the J call may be wrong. CDR3 length equals 13 residues. Germline CDR1 is SQVTM and CDR2 is ANQGSEA. The CDR3 protein is CSVEGDPGGEQYF. The CDR3 DNA reads as TGCAGCGTTGAAGGGGATCCCGGTGGCGAGCAGTACTTC.

This clone has ten or more counts. The chain employs TRBV6-4 and TRBJ2-6; the D is unclear. The length of the CDR3 is 14 residues. Germline V CDR1 and CDR2: MRHNA, SNTAGT. Trimming pared 4 bases from V and 0 bases from J, leaving 4 bases between. The CDR3 DNA is TGTGCCAGCAGTGCTATCTCTGGGGCCAACGTCCTGACTTTC. Encoded protein: CASSAISGANVLTF.

V gene TRBV5-6 combines with J gene TRBJ2-7, with D perhaps given as TRBD1 or TRBD2 (5 bases each). V was trimmed by 2 bases and J by 4 bases, leaving 19 bases between them. This CDR3 spans 16 amino acids. Germline CDR1 is SGHDT and CDR2 is YYEEEE. CDR3 residues: CASSFGYSRWGYEQYF. In nucleotides, the CDR3 is TGTGCCAGCAGCTTCGGTTACAGTCGCTGGGGGTACGAGCAGTACTTC.

V usage is TRBV19 and J usage is TRBJ2-7; TRBD1 aligns across 7 bases. In germline, CDR1 is LNHDA, CDR2 SQIVND (reference sequence). CDR3 length equals 13 residues. V shed 6 bases and J 5 bases; nucleotides not matched to a gene: 7. This chain's CDR3 is CASSTRQGNEQYF. The CDR3 DNA sequence: TGTGCCAGTAGCACGCGACAGGGTAACGAGCAGTACTTC.

The chain joins TRBV6-1 to TRBJ2-7, with 9 bases identical to TRBD2. The germline V gene encodes CDR1 MNHNS and CDR2 SASEGT. Trimming at V came to 0 bases and at J to 2 bases, leaving 2 bases not matched to a gene. The CDR3 runs to 15 residues. The chain's CDR3 is CASSEAASGTYEQYF. In nucleotides, the CDR3 is TGTGCCAGCAGTGAAGCGGCTAGCGGGACCTACGAGCAGTACTTC.

This clone was observed once. The chain employs TRBV30 and TRBJ2-6, with D unresolved. The CDR3 is 14 amino acids. Trimming stripped 2 bases from V and 3 bases from J, with 8 bases between. Germline loops: CDR1 GTSNPN, CDR2 SVGIG (reference sequence). DNA of the CDR3: TGTGCCTGGAGTCCGGCCGTTGGGGCCAACGTCCTGACTTTC. This gives the protein CAWSPAVGANVLTF.

This chain joins TRBV4-1 and TRBJ2-1; unclear D gene. The CDR3 is 14 amino acids. Germline assignment: CDR1 MGHRA and CDR2 YSYEKL. Trimming pared 0 bases from V and 6 bases from J, leaving 9 bases between. CDR3 region: CASSQDLPPNEQFF. The CDR3, as DNA: TGCGCCAGCAGCCAAGATCTCCCCCCCAATGAGCAGTTCTTC.

This sequence joins TRBV19 and TRBJ2-1; TRBD2 agrees at 10 bases. The germline V gene has CDR1 LNHDA and CDR2 SQIVND (reference sequence). J lost 8 bases, V lost 5 bases, and 21 bases had no gene match. This CDR3 is 19 amino acids long. CDR3 loop: CASSLVPGTSAHLFHEQFF. DNA for the CDR3: TGTGCCAGTAGTCTCGTGCCCGGGACTAGCGCCCATCTGTTTCATGAGCAGTTCTTC.

The V and J genes are TRBV6-5 and TRBJ2-7; no clear D. CDR1 MNHEY and CDR2 SVGAGI come from the germline V gene. The CDR3 loop spans 14 amino acids. Trimming left V 6 bases short and J 2 bases short, with 14 bases between. The CDR3 bases are TGTGCCAGCAGACCCTACATCACTACCTACGAGCAGTACTTC. Its protein is CASRPYITTYEQYF.

The chain carries TRBV6-6 and TRBJ2-1; D is ambiguous. The V gene lost 3 bases and the J gene lost 3 bases, with 9 bases spanning the gap. CDR1 MNHNY and CDR2 SVGAGI come from the germline V gene (reference sequence). The CDR3 consists of 14 residues. The CDR3 nucleotides are TGTGCCAGCAGTTATTCTACCGGCTACAATGAGCAGTTCTTC. Its translation is CASSYSTGYNEQFF.

The chain combines TRBV23-1 with TRBJ1-5; D remains ambiguous. TRBV23-1 is labeled an ORF, and its function is uncertain. The V gene lost 0 bases and the J gene lost 4 bases, with 22 bases spanning the gap. This CDR3 spans 19 amino acids. The CDR3 DNA follows: TGCGCCAGCAGTCAATCAGCCCCCGGTGCTCGCAGGACTAATCAGCCCCAGCATTTT. Its protein is CASSQSAPGARRTNQPQHF.

This clone was counted once. The V call is TRBV4-1, the J call TRBJ2-3; the D call may be TRBD1 or TRBD2 (5 bases each). The CDR3 covers 15 residues. CDR1 is MGHRA and CDR2 is YSYEKL in the germline V gene. V was clipped by 3 bases and J by 2 bases, with 12 bases between them. The CDR3 region is CASSQTRGPTDTQYF. The CDR3 DNA is TGCGCCAGCAGCCAGACTCGGGGCCCCACAGATACGCAGTATTTT.

J is TRBJ2-7 and V is TRBV19, with TRBD1 matching 7 bases. Germline V gene data show CDR1 as LNHDA and CDR2 as SQIVND (reference sequence). The trim removed 3 bases at V and 3 bases at J, leaving 2 bases unmatched. There are 13 residues in the CDR3. The CDR3: CASSIPGGYEQYF. The CDR3 coding sequence is TGTGCCAGTAGTATTCCAGGGGGCTACGAGCAGTACTTC.

The CDR3 DNA is TGTGCCACCAGCAGAAGGCGGGATGCCCCTGAGGAGCAGTACTTC. This encodes CATSRRRDAPEEQYF. The gene calls are TRBV15 and TRBJ2-7; D may be TRBD2 (6 bases). Germline V gene lookup returns CDR1 LNHNV and CDR2 YYDKDF (reference sequence). This CDR3 is 15 amino acids long. V was pared by 2 bases and J by 7 bases, with 18 bases between.

V usage is TRBV5-6 and J usage is TRBJ1-6, with a tentative D call TRBD1 (5 bases). This CDR3 region has 16 residues. The germline V and J ends were trimmed by 0 bases and 4 bases, with 11 bases remaining between them. Germline V gene lookup returns CDR1 SGHDT and CDR2 YYEEEE. CDR3 sequence (DNA): TGTGCCAGCAGCTTGGTAGGACACCGATATAATTCACCCCTCCACTTT. Encoded protein: CASSLVGHRYNSPLHF.

In regard to this clone: Its ends do not fully match the called genes, so a read error is possible. V and J are TRBV7-2 and TRBJ2-1, with 9 positions matching TRBD1. CDR3 length equals 14 residues. Germline lookup yields CDR1 SGHTA and CDR2 FQGNSA. CDR3 sequence (DNA): TGTGCCATCAGCCCCGGGACAGGGTTTGATGAGCAGTTCTTC. The encoded protein is CAISPGTGFDEQFF.